A selection of T cell receptor beta chains follows, all from one sample in a study of CD8+ T cells in alopecia areata. Generated by immunoSEQ multiplex PCR, the TCRdb table keeps only in-frame clones and is missing some. The table includes 110,000 to 150,000 clones, about 51% detected once. Source: CD8+ T cells sorted from blood, taken at week 4, from a patient treated with tofacitinib. Source of these receptors: a human donor with alopecia areata. CDR3s include the opening cysteine and the closing phenylalanine or tryptophan. The order of the fields is J gene, clone size, V gene, D gene, CDR3 protein, CDR3 DNA. D genes are given only for firm matches. Only part of the rows carry a size: once, few, many, or a class if the clone is expanded.

J gene: TRBJ1-6
clone size: once
V gene: TRBV4-2
D gene: NA
CDR3 protein: CASSQGPGPSSYNSPLHF
CDR3 DNA: TGTGCCAGCAGCCAAGGGCCCGGGCCGAGCTCCTATAATTCACCCCTCCACTTT

J gene: TRBJ2-1
clone size: NA
V gene: TRBV5-6
D gene: NA
CDR3 protein: CASSLELLGNNEQFF
CDR3 DNA: TGTGCCAGCAGCCTCGAGCTTTTGGGGAACAATGAGCAGTTCTTC

J gene: TRBJ2-7
clone size: NA
V gene: TRBV11-2
D gene: NA
CDR3 protein: CASSLDGGGSYEQYF
CDR3 DNA: TGTGCCAGCAGCTTAGATGGCGGAGGCTCCTACGAGCAGTACTTC

J gene: TRBJ1-2
clone size: NA
V gene: TRBV13
D gene: NA
CDR3 protein: CASRSGGEGYGYTF
CDR3 DNA: TGTGCCAGCAGGTCGGGGGGCGAAGGATATGGCTACACCTTC

J gene: TRBJ2-7
clone size: few
V gene: TRBV29-1
D gene: TRBD2
CDR3 protein: CSVEDLGSGVYEQYF
CDR3 DNA: TGCAGCGTTGAAGATCTGGGTAGCGGGGTATACGAGCAGTACTTC

J gene: TRBJ1-3
clone size: few
V gene: TRBV6-5
D gene: NA
CDR3 protein: CASSYGGESSGNTIYF
CDR3 DNA: TGTGCCAGCAGTTACGGGGGCGAGAGCTCTGGAAACACCATATATTTT

J gene: TRBJ2-7
clone size: NA
V gene: TRBV6-5
D gene: NA
CDR3 protein: CASSYWRGGTYEQYF
CDR3 DNA: TGTGCCAGCAGTTACTGGCGGGGTGGGACCTACGAGCAGTACTTC

J gene: TRBJ2-6
clone size: NA
V gene: TRBV29-1
D gene: NA
CDR3 protein: CSVLRVGPSSGANVLTF
CDR3 DNA: TGCAGCGTTTTACGGGTGGGCCCGAGCTCTGGGGCCAACGTCCTGACTTTC

J gene: TRBJ2-1
clone size: NA
V gene: TRBV30
D gene: TRBD2
CDR3 protein: CAWNLAGGYNEQFF
CDR3 DNA: TGTGCCTGGAATCTGGCGGGGGGGTACAATGAGCAGTTCTTC

J gene: TRBJ2-1
clone size: NA
V gene: TRBV29-1
D gene: NA
CDR3 protein: CSVEDPREQFF
CDR3 DNA: TGCAGCGTTGAAGATCCGAGGGAACAGTTCTTC

J gene: TRBJ2-7
clone size: NA
V gene: TRBV30
D gene: NA
CDR3 protein: CAWSVVRAYEQYF
CDR3 DNA: TGTGCCTGGAGTGTGGTCAGAGCCTACGAGCAGTACTTC

J gene: TRBJ1-1
clone size: NA
V gene: TRBV11-1
D gene: NA
CDR3 protein: CASSGRPSNTEAFF
CDR3 DNA: TGTGCCAGCAGCGGGAGACCCTCGAACACTGAAGCTTTCTTT

J gene: TRBJ1-6
clone size: NA
V gene: TRBV9
D gene: NA
CDR3 protein: CASSPREGLYNSPLHF
CDR3 DNA: TGTGCCAGCAGCCCTCGGGAGGGACTCTATAATTCACCCCTCCACTTT

J gene: TRBJ2-7
clone size: NA
V gene: TRBV7-9
D gene: TRBD1
CDR3 protein: CASSLGDSIYEQYF
CDR3 DNA: TGTGCCAGCAGCTTAGGGGACAGCATCTACGAGCAGTACTTC

J gene: TRBJ2-3
clone size: few
V gene: TRBV7-7
D gene: NA
CDR3 protein: CASSSRTTDTQYF
CDR3 DNA: TGTGCTAGCAGCTCCAGAACCACAGATACGCAGTATTTT

J gene: TRBJ2-1
clone size: NA
V gene: TRBV9
D gene: NA
CDR3 protein: CASSVGENEQFF
CDR3 DNA: TGTGCCAGCAGCGTAGGGGAGAATGAGCAGTTCTTC

J gene: TRBJ2-1
clone size: many
V gene: TRBV13
D gene: NA
CDR3 protein: CASSLGPEQFF
CDR3 DNA: TGTGCCAGCAGCTTAGGGCCTGAGCAGTTCTTC

J gene: TRBJ2-7
clone size: NA
V gene: TRBV7-2
D gene: NA
CDR3 protein: CASSLSGAVYEQYF
CDR3 DNA: TGTGCCAGCAGCTTGTCAGGGGCGGTCTACGAGCAGTACTTC

J gene: TRBJ2-2
clone size: NA
V gene: TRBV2
D gene: NA
CDR3 protein: CASTEGNHGTGELFF
CDR3 DNA: TGTGCCAGCACCGAGGGAAACCACGGGACCGGGGAGCTGTTTTTT

J gene: TRBJ2-7
clone size: NA
V gene: TRBV27
D gene: NA
CDR3 protein: CASSLDRTNEQYF
CDR3 DNA: TGTGCCAGCAGTTTAGACAGGACGAATGAGCAGTACTTC

J gene: TRBJ2-5
clone size: NA
V gene: TRBV7-8
D gene: TRBD1
CDR3 protein: CASSLGQGFETQYF
CDR3 DNA: TGTGCCAGCAGCTTAGGACAGGGTTTTGAGACCCAGTACTTC

J gene: TRBJ1-2
clone size: NA
V gene: TRBV27
D gene: TRBD1
CDR3 protein: CASSSGTGWNGYTF
CDR3 DNA: TGTGCCAGCAGTTCCGGGACAGGGTGGAATGGCTACACCTTC

J gene: TRBJ2-1
clone size: NA
V gene: TRBV27
D gene: NA
CDR3 protein: CASSYNPYNEQFF
CDR3 DNA: TGTGCCAGCAGTTATAACCCCTACAATGAGCAGTTCTTC

J gene: TRBJ2-3
clone size: NA
V gene: TRBV30
D gene: NA
CDR3 protein: CAWVPRDRQSTDTQYF
CDR3 DNA: TGTGCCTGGGTCCCCAGGGACCGGCAGAGCACAGATACGCAGTATTTT

J gene: TRBJ2-5
clone size: once
V gene: TRBV29-1
D gene: NA
CDR3 protein: CSVEGAQYF
CDR3 DNA: TGCAGCGTTGAAGGGGCCCAGTACTTC

J gene: TRBJ2-2
clone size: NA
V gene: TRBV5-6
D gene: NA
CDR3 protein: CASSSGRGTGELFF
CDR3 DNA: TGTGCCAGCAGCTCGGGACGGGGGACCGGGGAGCTGTTTTTT